These 25 T cell receptor beta chains share one sample of origin, sequenced in a study of T cell responses to AZD1222 COVID-19 vaccine. The repertoire was sequenced with immunoSEQ multiplex PCR; TCRdb's copy has only in-frame clones and lacks some. The profile covers 75,000 to 80,000 clones, with under 90% appearing a single time and under 1.5% taken by the ten largest. This material consisted of peripheral blood, taken 28 days after the second AZD1222 dose. The receptors were gathered from an adult who received the AZD1222 COVID-19 vaccine.

This clone was recorded only once. This sample also contains other DNA sequences that code for the same CDR3. This chain uses TRBV28 with TRBJ1-1, with D perhaps TRBD1 (6 bases). V lost 5 bases and J 0 bases, leaving 10 bases between the germline ends. Germline V lookup: CDR1 MDHEN, CDR2 SYDVKM. The CDR3 extends over 14 amino acids. CDR3 DNA: TGTGCCAGCAGTCCGACAGGCCTGAACACTGAAGCTTTCTTT. This codes for CASSPTGLNTEAFF.

V and J are TRBV2 and TRBJ2-4, with a possible D match to TRBD1 (5 bases). V was pared by 5 bases and J by 0 bases, with 11 bases between. Germline CDR1 and CDR2: SNHLY and FYNNEI. The CDR3 is 15 amino acids. In DNA, the CDR3 is TGTGCCAGCAGTCTCCAGGGTTTAGCCAAAAACATTCAGTACTTC. Translated: CASSLQGLAKNIQYF.

The chain links TRBV2 to TRBJ1-1; perhaps TRBD1 as D (5 bases). This CDR3 is built from 15 residues. V was shortened by 4 bases and J by 10 bases, with 22 bases between the two germline ends. Germline assignment: CDR1 SNHLY and CDR2 FYNNEI. Written as DNA, the CDR3 is TGTGCCAGCAGTGGAGTGGGCTGGGGGGGGATTCGAGCTTTCTTT. Its protein is CASSGVGWGGIRAFF.

V usage is TRBV5-1 and J usage is TRBJ2-7; 8 bases are shared with TRBD1. J was trimmed by 5 bases and V by 0 bases; bases with no gene match: 7. This CDR3 is 15 amino acids long. CDR1 and CDR2 from the germline V gene are SGHRS and YFSETQ. For the CDR3, the DNA is TGCGCCAGCAGCTTGGAGTTCGGACAGGGCCACGAGCAGTACTTC. It codes for CASSLEFGQGHEQYF.

The chain links TRBV4-3 to TRBJ2-3; TRBD1 matches 8 bases. Germline CDR1 is LGHNA and CDR2 is YSLEER. The CDR3 totals 16 residues. V lost 5 bases and J lost 4; bases outside the gene matches: 11. CDR3 DNA: TGCGCCAGCAGCGGGAGGACAGGGCTTGTCGCAGATACGCAGTATTTT. Translation gives CASSGRTGLVADTQYF.

CDR3 loop: CASSGTGDTGYTF. CDR3 nucleotide sequence: TGTGCCAGCAGTGGAACAGGGGATACGGGCTACACCTTC. This rearrangement joins TRBV25-1 to TRBJ1-2; TRBD1 agrees at 7 bases. This CDR3 spans 13 amino acids. Per germline, CDR1 MGHDK and CDR2 SYGVNS. V lost 4 bases to trimming and J lost 8 bases; unmatched junction nucleotides: 7.

The rearrangement joins TRBV5-1 to TRBJ1-1; maybe TRBD1 (6 bases). This CDR3 spans 14 amino acids. V shed 4 bases and J shed 6 bases, with 16 bases lying between them. Germline lookup yields CDR1 SGHRS and CDR2 YFSETQ. The DNA of the CDR3 is TGCGCCAGCAGCCGTACAGGGAGGGAGGCTGAAGCTTTCTTT. The encoded protein is CASSRTGREAEAFF.

This clone was seen more than once but under ten times. The chain is built from TRBV5-6 and TRBJ1-2, with TRBD1 matching over 7 bases. The germline V gene encodes CDR1 SGHDT and CDR2 YYEEEE. V dropped 2 bases and J dropped 0; count of bases not matched to a gene: 4. This CDR3 is built from 15 residues. The CDR3 spells CASSLAGTANYGYTF. The DNA for the CDR3 is TGTGCCAGCAGCTTAGCCGGGACAGCTAACTATGGCTACACCTTC.

The chain carries TRBV12-3 or TRBV12-4 and TRBJ2-7; 8 positions match TRBD2. Unmatched junction bases numbered 2, after V lost 5 bases and J lost 2 bases. This CDR3 has 13 amino acids. The CDR3 DNA follows: TGTGCCAGCAGTCAAGCGGGGGCCTACGAGCAGTACTTC. This gives the protein CASSQAGAYEQYF.

This clone was seen a handful of times. The rearrangement links TRBV5-1 to TRBJ2-7, with TRBD1 matching over 7 bases. Germline CDR1 and CDR2: SGHRS and YFSETQ. V was clipped by 4 bases and J by 0 bases; unmatched bases: 7. The CDR3 runs 15 residues. CDR3 residues: CASSTGQAVSYEQYF. The CDR3 DNA sequence: TGCGCCAGCAGCACCGGACAGGCCGTCTCCTACGAGCAGTACTTC.

The chain carries TRBV7-2 and TRBJ2-1, with a possible D match to TRBD1 (6 bases). The CDR3 extends over 17 amino acids. The ends were cut back, 5 bases at V and 0 bases at J, with 17 bases in the middle. Germline V gene sequence: CDR1 SGHTA, CDR2 FQGNSA. DNA for the CDR3: TGTGCCAGCAGCCGCCTTAATTACAGGGCCTCCTACAATGAGCAGTTCTTC. It encodes CASSRLNYRASYNEQFF. The whole variable domain, remainder taken from reference TRBV7-2 and TRBJ2-1, is GAGVSQSPSNKVTEKGKDVELRCDPISGHTALYWYRQSLGQGLEFLIYFQGNSAPDKSGLPSDRFSAERTGGSVSTLTIQRTQQEDSAVYLCASSRLNYRASYNEQFFGPGTRLTVL.

This rearrangement joins TRBV15 to TRBJ2-7; perhaps TRBD2 as D (7 bases). Germline CDR1 reads LNHNV; CDR2 reads YYDKDF (reference sequence). This CDR3 has 17 residues. V was clipped by 5 bases and J by 0 bases, with 20 bases between them. For the CDR3, the DNA is TGTGCCACCAGCTCTTTCTATGGGGGGGCCACCTCCTACGAGCAGTACTTC. It encodes CATSSFYGGATSYEQYF.

A single count supports this clone. The CDR3 loop reads CASSFGGTPWGEPQHF. CDR3 sequence (DNA): TGTGCCAGCAGTTTCGGGGGAACCCCGTGGGGAGAGCCCCAGCATTTT. The genes are TRBV27 and TRBJ1-5, with D maybe TRBD1 (5 bases). The CDR3 contains 16 residues. CDR1 MNHEY and CDR2 SMNVEV come from the germline V gene (reference sequence). V was cut by 3 bases and J by 8 bases, with 20 bases left in between.

The chain couples TRBV24-1 to TRBJ1-4, with D unresolved. CDR3 length equals 17 residues. V was trimmed by 7 bases and J by 0 bases, leaving 17 bases between them. Germline V CDR1 and CDR2: KGHDR, SFDVKD. The CDR3 nucleotides read TGTGCCACCAGCAAATGTGTTTGGACTGCAACTAATGAAAAACTGTTTTTT. This gives the protein CATSKCVWTATNEKLFF.

This chain connects TRBV7-9 to TRBJ1-1, with 7 bases fitting TRBD1. Germline trimming cut 2 bases from V and 3 bases from J; bases unmatched to any gene: 0. The germline V gene encodes CDR1 SEHNR and CDR2 FQNEAQ (reference sequence). The CDR3 is made up of 13 amino acids. The CDR3 sequence is CASSLTGDTEAFF. CDR3 coding DNA: TGTGCCAGCAGCTTAACAGGGGACACTGAAGCTTTCTTT.

This sequence joins TRBV5-4 and TRBJ1-1, with D perhaps TRBD1 (6 bases). The CDR3 is made up of 17 amino acids. Germline-derived CDR1 and CDR2 are SGHNT and YYREEE (reference sequence). Trimming left V 0 bases short and J 1 base short, with 16 bases between. The CDR3 reads CASSLGGGRTRNTEAFF. CDR3 DNA: TGTGCCAGCAGCTTGGGAGGGGGTCGCACTCGGAACACTGAAGCTTTCTTT.

This clone was counted between two and nine times. This chain connects TRBV5-1 to TRBJ2-7, with 8 bases identical to TRBD1. V gave up 0 bases and J gave up 5 bases; unmatched junction bases: 7. The CDR3 runs to 15 residues. Germline assignment: CDR1 SGHRS and CDR2 YFSETQ. The CDR3: CASSLVPGGMDEQYF. The DNA of the CDR3 is TGCGCCAGCAGCTTGGTGCCAGGGGGCATGGACGAGCAGTACTTC. Full variable domain (outside the CDR3, taken from reference TRBV5-1 and TRBJ2-7): KAGVTQTPRYLIKTRGQQVTLSCSPISGHRSVSWYQQTPGQGLQFLFEYFSETQRNKGNFPGRFSGRQFSNSRSEMNVSTLELGDSALYLCASSLVPGGMDEQYFGPGTRLTVT.

The chain has TRBV7-9 and TRBJ1-6; D not certain. Trimming took 1 base from V and 9 from J, leaving 4 bases between them. Looked up from germline, CDR1 is SEHNR and CDR2 is FQNEAQ (reference sequence). This CDR3 has 12 amino acids. The CDR3 coding sequence is TGTGCCAGCAGCTTAGAGGGTTCACCCCTCCACTTT. The encoded protein is CASSLEGSPLHF. Together with reference TRBV7-9 and TRBJ1-6, the CDR3 gives the full variable domain: DTGVSQNPRHKITKRGQNVTFRCDPISEHNRLYWYRQTLGQGPEFLTYFQNEAQLEKSRLLSDRFSAERPKGSFSTLEIQRTEQGDSAMYLCASSLEGSPLHFGNGTRLTVT.

This clone was seen a few times. The chain couples TRBV2 to TRBJ1-2; the D is unclear. CDR3 length: 15 residues. V was shortened by 7 bases and J by 4 bases, with 19 bases between the two germline ends. CDR1 SNHLY and CDR2 FYNNEI come from the germline V gene. CDR3 in DNA: TGTGCCAGCATCCGTCCGATGGGGATAACCTATGGCTACACCTTC. Translation gives CASIRPMGITYGYTF.

The V and J genes are TRBV28 and TRBJ2-7; D is tentatively TRBD1 or TRBD2 (5 bases each). The CDR3 totals 14 residues. Trimming cost V 4 bases and J 1 base, with 11 bases left between them. Germline-derived CDR1 and CDR2 are MDHEN and SYDVKM. This CDR3 is CASSSGALSYEQYF. In nucleotides, the CDR3 is TGTGCCAGCAGTTCCGGGGCGCTTTCCTACGAGCAGTACTTC.

This clone was found once. This chain connects TRBV19 to TRBJ2-7; perhaps TRBD1 as D (6 bases). CDR1 and CDR2 (germline): LNHDA, SQIVND (reference sequence). V dropped 4 bases and J dropped 0 bases, with 10 bases sitting between them. The CDR3 spans 14 residues. The CDR3 reads CASSTWDNSYEQYF. In DNA, the CDR3 is TGTGCCAGTAGTACATGGGACAACTCCTACGAGCAGTACTTC.

The rearrangement uses TRBV6-5 and TRBJ2-5; 10 bases match TRBD1. CDR1 is MNHEY and CDR2 is SVGAGI in the germline V gene. With V trimmed by 5 bases and J by 4 bases, 7 bases remained unmatched. This CDR3 spans 15 amino acids. Here the CDR3 DNA reads TGTGCCAGCAGTCAGACAGGGGGCCTATCAGAGACCCAGTACTTC. This sequence encodes CASSQTGGLSETQYF.

This chain joins TRBV9 and TRBJ2-7, with D unresolved. Per germline, CDR1 SGDLS and CDR2 YYNGEE. CDR3 length: 13 residues. V was pared by 4 bases and J by 7 bases, with 15 bases between. The CDR3 is CASSPRILKEQYF. The CDR3 bases are TGTGCCAGCAGCCCCCGCATCCTAAAGGAGCAGTACTTC.

The gene calls are TRBV28 and TRBJ1-6, with D perhaps matching TRBD1 (5 bases). CDR1 MDHEN and CDR2 SYDVKM come from the germline V gene. The CDR3 spans 15 residues. Deletions cut 7 bases from V and 1 base from J, with 11 bases between. The CDR3 DNA reads as TGTGCCAGCAAAGAGAGGGGATCCTATAATTCACCCCTCCACTTT. Residues: CASKERGSYNSPLHF.

The chain joins TRBV30 to TRBJ1-6, with D possibly TRBD1 on 6 matching bases. V dropped 5 bases and J dropped 7 bases, with 15 bases sitting between them. The CDR3 length is 14 residues. From germline, CDR1 is GTSNPN and CDR2 SVGIG (reference sequence). The CDR3 is CAWDPVQGNSPLHF. In DNA form, the CDR3 reads TGTGCCTGGGACCCGGTTCAGGGGAATTCACCCCTCCACTTT.